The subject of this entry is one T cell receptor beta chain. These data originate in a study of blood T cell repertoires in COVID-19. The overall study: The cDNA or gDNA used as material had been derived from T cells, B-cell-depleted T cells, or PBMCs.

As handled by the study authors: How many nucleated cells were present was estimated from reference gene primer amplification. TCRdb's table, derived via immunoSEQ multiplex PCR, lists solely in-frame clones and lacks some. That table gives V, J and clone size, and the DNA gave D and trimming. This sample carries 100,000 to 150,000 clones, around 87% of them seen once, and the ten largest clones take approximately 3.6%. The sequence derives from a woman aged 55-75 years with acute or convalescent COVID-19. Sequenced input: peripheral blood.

The CDR3 is CASSPGASTDTQYF. In nucleotides, the CDR3 is TGTGCCAGCAGCCCAGGGGCGAGCACAGATACGCAGTATTTT. The chain links TRBV3-1 (or the pseudogene TRBV3-2) to TRBJ2-3, with D perhaps matching TRBD1 (6 bases). Germline V gene lookup returns CDR1 LGHDT and CDR2 YNNKEL (reference sequence). The CDR3 extends over 14 amino acids. The V gene lost 4 bases and the J gene lost 0 bases, with 8 bases spanning the gap.